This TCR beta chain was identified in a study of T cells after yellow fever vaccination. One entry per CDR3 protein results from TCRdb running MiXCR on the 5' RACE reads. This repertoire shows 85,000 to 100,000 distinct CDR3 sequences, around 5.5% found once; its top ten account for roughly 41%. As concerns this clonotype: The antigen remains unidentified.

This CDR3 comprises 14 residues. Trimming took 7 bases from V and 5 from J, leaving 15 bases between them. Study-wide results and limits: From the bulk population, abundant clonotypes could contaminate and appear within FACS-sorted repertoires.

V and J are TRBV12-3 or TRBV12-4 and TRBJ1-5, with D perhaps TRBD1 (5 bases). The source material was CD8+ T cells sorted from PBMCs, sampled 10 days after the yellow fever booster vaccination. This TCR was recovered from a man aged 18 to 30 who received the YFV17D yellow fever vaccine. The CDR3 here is CASTNLTADQPQHF. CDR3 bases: TGTGCCAGCACCAATCTGACAGCTGATCAGCCCCAGCATTTT.